This TCR beta chain was sequenced for a study of CD8+CD57+ T cells in acquired aplastic anemia. Study-level information: On average, sorted CD4+ and CD8+ cells gave approximately 3.5 ug of DNA.

Germline-derived CDR1 and CDR2 are SGHVT and SQSDAQ. This CDR3 has 14 amino acids. This clonotype is a singleton in its sample. The germline gene is not matched at one end of the junction; a read error may be the cause. According to the study, genomic DNA was the template for TCR beta VDJ and CDR3 profiling. TCRdb reprocessed the reads via MiXCR and lists one record per CDR3 protein. The sample lists about 420,000 distinct CDR3 sequences, 60% to 80% occurring once. Source material: sorted CD4+, CD8+, or CD8+CD57+ T cells (not recorded which) from PBMCs. This sequence joins TRBV7-4 and TRBJ2-7; the D gene could be TRBD1 or TRBD2 (5 bases each). The sequence derives from a human donor in good health, serving as a control. The CDR3, as DNA: TGTGCCAGCAGCGGGAGTTCAGGGTCGAGCGGTCGGGACTTC. It translates to CASSGSSGSSGRDF.